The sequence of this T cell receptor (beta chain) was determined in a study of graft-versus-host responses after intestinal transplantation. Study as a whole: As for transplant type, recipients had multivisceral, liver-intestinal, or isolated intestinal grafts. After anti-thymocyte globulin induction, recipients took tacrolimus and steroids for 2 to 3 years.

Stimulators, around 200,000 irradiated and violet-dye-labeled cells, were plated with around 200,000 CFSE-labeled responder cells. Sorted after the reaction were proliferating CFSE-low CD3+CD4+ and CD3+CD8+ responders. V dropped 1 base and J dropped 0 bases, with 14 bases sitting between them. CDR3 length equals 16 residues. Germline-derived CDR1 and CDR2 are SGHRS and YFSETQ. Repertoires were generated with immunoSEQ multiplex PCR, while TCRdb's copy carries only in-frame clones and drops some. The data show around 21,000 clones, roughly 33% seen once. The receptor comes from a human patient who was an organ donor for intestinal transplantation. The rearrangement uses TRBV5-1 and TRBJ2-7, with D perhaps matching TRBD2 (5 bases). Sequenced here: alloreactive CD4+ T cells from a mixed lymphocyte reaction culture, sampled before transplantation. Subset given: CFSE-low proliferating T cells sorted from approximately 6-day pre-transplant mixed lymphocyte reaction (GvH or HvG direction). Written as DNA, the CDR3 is TGCGCCAGCAGCTTGATAGGCAGGCGGGCCTCCTACGAGCAGTACTTC. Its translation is CASSLIGRRASYEQYF.